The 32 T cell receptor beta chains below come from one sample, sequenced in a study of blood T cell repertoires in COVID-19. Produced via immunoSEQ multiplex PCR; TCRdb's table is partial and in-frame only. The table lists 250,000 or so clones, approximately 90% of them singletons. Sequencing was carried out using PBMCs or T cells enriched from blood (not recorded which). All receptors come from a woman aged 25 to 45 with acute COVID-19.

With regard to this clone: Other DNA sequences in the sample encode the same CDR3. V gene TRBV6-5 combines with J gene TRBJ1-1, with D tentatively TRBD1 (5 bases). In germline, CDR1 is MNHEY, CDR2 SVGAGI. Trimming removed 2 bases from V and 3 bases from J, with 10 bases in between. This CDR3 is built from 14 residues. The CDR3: CASSYRGRDTEAFF. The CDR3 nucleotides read TGTGCCAGCAGTTACAGGGGCAGAGACACTGAAGCTTTCTTT.

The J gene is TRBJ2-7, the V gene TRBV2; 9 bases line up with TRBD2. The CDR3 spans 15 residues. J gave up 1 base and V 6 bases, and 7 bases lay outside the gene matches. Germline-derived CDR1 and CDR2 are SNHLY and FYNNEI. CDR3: CASSPRLAGSYEQYF. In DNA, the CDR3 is TGTGCCAGCAGCCCTAGGCTAGCGGGATCCTACGAGCAGTACTTC.

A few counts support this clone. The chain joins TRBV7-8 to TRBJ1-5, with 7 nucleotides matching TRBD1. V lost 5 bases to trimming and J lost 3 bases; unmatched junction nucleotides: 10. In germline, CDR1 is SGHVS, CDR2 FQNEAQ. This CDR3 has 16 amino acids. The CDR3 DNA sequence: TGTGCCAGCAGCGCTGGGGGGACAGTCTCCAATCAGCCCCAGCATTTT. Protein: CASSAGGTVSNQPQHF.

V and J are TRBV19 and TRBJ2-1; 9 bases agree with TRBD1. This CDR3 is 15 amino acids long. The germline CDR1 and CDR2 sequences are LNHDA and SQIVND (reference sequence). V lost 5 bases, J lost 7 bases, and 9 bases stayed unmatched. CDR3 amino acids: CASSVTGGMLNEQFF. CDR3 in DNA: TGTGCCAGTAGTGTGACAGGGGGTATGTTAAATGAGCAGTTCTTC.

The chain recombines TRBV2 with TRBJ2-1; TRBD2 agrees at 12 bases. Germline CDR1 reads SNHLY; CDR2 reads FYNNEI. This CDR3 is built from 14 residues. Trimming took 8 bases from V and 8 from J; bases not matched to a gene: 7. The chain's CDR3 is CASDNRLAGDEQFF. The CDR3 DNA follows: TGTGCCAGCGATAATCGACTAGCGGGAGATGAGCAGTTCTTC.

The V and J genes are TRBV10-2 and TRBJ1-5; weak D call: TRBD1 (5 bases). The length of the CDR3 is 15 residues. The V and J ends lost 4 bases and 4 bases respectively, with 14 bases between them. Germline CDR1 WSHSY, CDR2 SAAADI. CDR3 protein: CASSVGREVNQPQHF. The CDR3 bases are TGCGCCAGCAGTGTCGGCAGGGAGGTGAATCAGCCCCAGCATTTT.

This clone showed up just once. The CDR3 loop is CASRFTGGGETQYF. In DNA form, the CDR3 reads TGTGCCAGTAGATTCACAGGGGGCGGCGAGACCCAGTACTTC. This chain joins TRBV19 and TRBJ2-5; 9 bases match TRBD1. The CDR3 has 14 residues. The V gene's germline CDR1 is LNHDA and CDR2 SQIVND (reference sequence). Germline trimming cut 6 bases from V and 5 bases from J; bases unmatched to any gene: 7.

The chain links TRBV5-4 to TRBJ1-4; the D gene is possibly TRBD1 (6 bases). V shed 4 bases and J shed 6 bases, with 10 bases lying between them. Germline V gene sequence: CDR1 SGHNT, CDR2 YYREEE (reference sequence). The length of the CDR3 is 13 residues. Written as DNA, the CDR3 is TGTGCCAGCAGCAACCGGACAGATGAAAAACTGTTTTTT. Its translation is CASSNRTDEKLFF.

CDR3 sequence reads: CARDRGRFAYEQYF. The CDR3 DNA is TGTGCCAGGGACAGGGGGCGATTTGCCTACGAGCAGTACTTC. This chain uses TRBV21-1 with TRBJ2-7; the DNA was not used to check the table's D call, TRBD1. TRBV21-1 is a documented pseudogene. This CDR3 has 14 amino acids.

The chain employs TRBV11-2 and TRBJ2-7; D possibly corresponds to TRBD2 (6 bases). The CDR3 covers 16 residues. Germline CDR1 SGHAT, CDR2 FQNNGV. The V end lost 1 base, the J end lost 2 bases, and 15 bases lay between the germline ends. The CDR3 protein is CASSLGLSGRTYEQYF. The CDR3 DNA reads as TGTGCCAGCAGCTTAGGACTATCGGGGAGGACCTACGAGCAGTACTTC.

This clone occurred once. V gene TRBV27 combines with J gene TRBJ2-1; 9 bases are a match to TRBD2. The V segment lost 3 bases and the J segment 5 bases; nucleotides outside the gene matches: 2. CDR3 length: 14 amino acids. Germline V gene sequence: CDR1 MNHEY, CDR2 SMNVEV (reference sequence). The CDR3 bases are TGTGCCAGCAGTTTTAGCGGGAGCAACAATGAGCAGTTCTTC. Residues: CASSFSGSNNEQFF.

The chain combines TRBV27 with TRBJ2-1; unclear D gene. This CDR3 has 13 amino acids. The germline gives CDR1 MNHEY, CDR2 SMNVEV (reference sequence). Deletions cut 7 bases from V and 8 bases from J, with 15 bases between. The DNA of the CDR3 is TGTGCCAGCAAAAGACTCGATCGCGATGAGCAGTTCTTC. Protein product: CASKRLDRDEQFF.

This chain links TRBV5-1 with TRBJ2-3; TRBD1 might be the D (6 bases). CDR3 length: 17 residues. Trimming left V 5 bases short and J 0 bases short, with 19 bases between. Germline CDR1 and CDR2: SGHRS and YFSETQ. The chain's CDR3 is CASSPTGDTSSTDTQYF. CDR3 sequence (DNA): TGCGCCAGCAGTCCGACCGGGGACACATCTAGCACAGATACGCAGTATTTT.

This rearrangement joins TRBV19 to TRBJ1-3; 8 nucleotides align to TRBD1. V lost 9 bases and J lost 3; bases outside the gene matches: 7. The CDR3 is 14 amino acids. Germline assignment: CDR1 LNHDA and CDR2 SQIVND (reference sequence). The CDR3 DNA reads TGTGCCAGCGGGCTGACAGGGGATGGAAACACCATATATTTT. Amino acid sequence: CASGLTGDGNTIYF. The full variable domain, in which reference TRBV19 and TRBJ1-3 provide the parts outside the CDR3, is DGGITQSPKYLFRKEGQNVTLSCEQNLNHDAMYWYRQDPGQGLRLIYYSQIVNDFQKGDIAEGYSVSREKKESFPLTVTSAQKNPTAFYLCASGLTGDGNTIYFGEGSWLTVV.

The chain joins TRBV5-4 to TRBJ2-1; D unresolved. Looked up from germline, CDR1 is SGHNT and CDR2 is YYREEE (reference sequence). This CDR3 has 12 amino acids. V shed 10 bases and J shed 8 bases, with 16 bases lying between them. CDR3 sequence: CACARTEHEQFF. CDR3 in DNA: TGTGCCTGCGCCCGAACTGAGCATGAGCAGTTCTTC.

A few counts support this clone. CDR3 bases: TGTGCCAGTAGTGGTGTCACTGGGACTAGCGGGAGCAATGAGCAGTTCTTC. This translates into CASSGVTGTSGSNEQFF. This chain links TRBV19 with TRBJ2-1, with 14 bases that match TRBD2. CDR1 is LNHDA and CDR2 is SQIVND in the germline V gene (reference sequence). This CDR3 comprises 17 residues. J was trimmed by 6 bases and V by 5 bases; bases with no gene match: 9.

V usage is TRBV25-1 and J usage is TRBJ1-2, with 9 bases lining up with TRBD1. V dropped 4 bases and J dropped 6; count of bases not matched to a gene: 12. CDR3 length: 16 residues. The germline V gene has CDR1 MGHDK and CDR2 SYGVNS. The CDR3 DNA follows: TGTGCCAGCAGTGGGTTCCGGGACAGGGATCTTCATGGCTACACCTTC. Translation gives CASSGFRDRDLHGYTF.

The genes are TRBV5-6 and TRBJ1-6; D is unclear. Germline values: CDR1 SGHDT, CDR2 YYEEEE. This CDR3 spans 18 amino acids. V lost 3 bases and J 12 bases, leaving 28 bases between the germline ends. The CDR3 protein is CASSSVQSVSNERGPLHF. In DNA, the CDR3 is TGTGCCAGCAGCTCAGTACAGAGTGTCTCTAACGAACGTGGACCCCTCCACTTT.

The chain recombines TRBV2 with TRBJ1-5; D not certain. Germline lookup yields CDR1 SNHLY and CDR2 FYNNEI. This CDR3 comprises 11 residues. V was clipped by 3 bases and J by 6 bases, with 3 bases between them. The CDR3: CASSDGQPQHF. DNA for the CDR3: TGTGCCAGCAGTGACGGTCAGCCCCAGCATTTT.

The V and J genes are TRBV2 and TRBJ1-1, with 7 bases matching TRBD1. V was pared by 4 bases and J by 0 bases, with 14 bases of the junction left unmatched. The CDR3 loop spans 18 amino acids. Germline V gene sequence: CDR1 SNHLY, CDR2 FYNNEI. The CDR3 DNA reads TGTGCCAGCAGTGGGGATCCCAGGGGGGTACTACTGAACACTGAAGCTTTCTTT. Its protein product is CASSGDPRGVLLNTEAFF.

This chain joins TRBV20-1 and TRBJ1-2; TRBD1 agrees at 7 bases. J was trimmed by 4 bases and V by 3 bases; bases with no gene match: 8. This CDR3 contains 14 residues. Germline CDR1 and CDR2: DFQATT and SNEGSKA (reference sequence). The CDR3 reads CSASRFEGAYGYTF. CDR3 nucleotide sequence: TGCAGTGCTAGTCGTTTCGAGGGGGCCTATGGCTACACCTTC.

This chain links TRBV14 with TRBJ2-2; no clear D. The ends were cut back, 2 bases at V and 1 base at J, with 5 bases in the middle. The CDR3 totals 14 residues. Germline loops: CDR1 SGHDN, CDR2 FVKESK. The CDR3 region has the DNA TGTGCCAGCAGCCAACTTTGGAACACCGGGGAGCTGTTTTTT. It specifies CASSQLWNTGELFF.

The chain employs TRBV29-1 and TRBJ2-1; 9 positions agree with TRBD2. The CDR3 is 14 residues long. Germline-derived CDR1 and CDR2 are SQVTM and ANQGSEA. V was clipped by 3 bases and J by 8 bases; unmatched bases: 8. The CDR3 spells CSVDGREREDEQFF. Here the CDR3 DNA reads TGCAGCGTTGATGGTCGGGAGCGGGAGGATGAGCAGTTCTTC.

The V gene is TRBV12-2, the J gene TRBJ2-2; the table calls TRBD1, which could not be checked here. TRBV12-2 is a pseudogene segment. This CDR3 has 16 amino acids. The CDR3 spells CASPLRDRGEDGELFF. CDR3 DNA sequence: TGTGCAAGTCCTCTCCGGGACAGGGGGGAGGACGGGGAGCTGTTTTTT.

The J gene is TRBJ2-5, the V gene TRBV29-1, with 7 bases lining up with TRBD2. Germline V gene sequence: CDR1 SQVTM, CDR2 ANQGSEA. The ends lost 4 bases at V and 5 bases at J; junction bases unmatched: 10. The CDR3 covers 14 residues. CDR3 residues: CSVGAEVGGETQYF. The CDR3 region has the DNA TGCAGCGTTGGGGCGGAAGTGGGGGGGGAGACCCAGTACTTC.

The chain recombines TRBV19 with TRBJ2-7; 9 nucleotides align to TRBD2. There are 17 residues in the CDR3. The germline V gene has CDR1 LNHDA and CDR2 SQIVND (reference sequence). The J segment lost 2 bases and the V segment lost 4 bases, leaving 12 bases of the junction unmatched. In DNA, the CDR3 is TGTGCCAGTAGTACCCGGGCTAGCGGGACGTTACCCTACGAGCAGTACTTC. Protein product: CASSTRASGTLPYEQYF.

This chain's CDR3 is CASSYTDQGQPQHF. The DNA of the CDR3 is TGTGCCAGCAGTTACACAGATCAGGGCCAGCCCCAGCATTTT. The rearrangement uses TRBV6-5 and TRBJ1-5; possible D gene TRBD1, 5 bases. The CDR3 contains 14 residues. V gave up 2 bases and J gave up 7 bases, with 12 bases separating them. The germline V gene has CDR1 MNHEY and CDR2 SVGAGI.

CDR3 nucleotide sequence: TGTGCCAGCAGCTTCAGAAATGTCGGGACTGAAGCTTTCTTT. Protein sequence: CASSFRNVGTEAFF. The chain is built from TRBV7-9 and TRBJ1-1; D gene uncertain. Trimming took off 3 bases at V and 5 bases at J, with 13 bases between the two ends. This CDR3 contains 14 residues. Germline V gene lookup returns CDR1 SEHNR and CDR2 FQNEAQ (reference sequence).

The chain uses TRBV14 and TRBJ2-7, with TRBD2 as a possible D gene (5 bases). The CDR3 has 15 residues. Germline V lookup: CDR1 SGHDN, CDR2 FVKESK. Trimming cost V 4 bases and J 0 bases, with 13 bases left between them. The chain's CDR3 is CASSPRLSFSYEQYF. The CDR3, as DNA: TGTGCCAGCAGCCCCCGACTATCGTTCTCCTACGAGCAGTACTTC.

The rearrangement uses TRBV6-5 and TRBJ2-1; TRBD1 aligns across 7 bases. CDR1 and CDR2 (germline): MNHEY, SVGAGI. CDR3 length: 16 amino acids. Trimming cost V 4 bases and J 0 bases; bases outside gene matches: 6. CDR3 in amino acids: CASSSTGLGSYNEQFF. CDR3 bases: TGTGCCAGCAGTTCGACAGGGTTGGGCTCCTACAATGAGCAGTTCTTC.

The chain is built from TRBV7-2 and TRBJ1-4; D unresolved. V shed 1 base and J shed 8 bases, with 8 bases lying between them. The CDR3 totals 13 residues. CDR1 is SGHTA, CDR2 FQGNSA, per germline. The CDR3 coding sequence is TGTGCCAGCAGCTTAGGAGGGAACGAAAAACTGTTTTTT. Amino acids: CASSLGGNEKLFF.

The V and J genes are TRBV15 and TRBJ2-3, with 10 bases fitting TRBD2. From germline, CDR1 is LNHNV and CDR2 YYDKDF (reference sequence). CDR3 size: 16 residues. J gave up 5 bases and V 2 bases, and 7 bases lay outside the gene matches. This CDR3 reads CATSRTSSGSRDTQYF. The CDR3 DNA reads TGTGCCACCAGCAGAACATCTAGCGGGAGTAGAGATACGCAGTATTTT.